What follows are 17 T cell receptor beta chains derived from one specimen sequenced in a study of Graves' ophthalmopathy and Graves' hyperthyroidism. From RNA, the CDR3 regions of TCR beta chains were amplified and sequenced. An opening RT-PCR round employed HTBI primers and preceded a second-round multiplex PCR. In TCRdb, the multiplex PCR reads were re-called with MiXCR into one record per CDR3 protein. The sample contains under 250,000 distinct CDR3 sequences, 20% to 25% of which appear only once. The sequenced material came from peripheral blood. Every receptor here comes from a woman between 50 and 59 years old with Graves' ophthalmopathy.

J is TRBJ2-5 and V is TRBV6-1; tentatively, D is TRBD1 or TRBD2 (5 bases each). Looked up from germline, CDR1 is MNHNS and CDR2 is SASEGT. Between the trimmed V and J ends, which lost 1 base and 4 bases, there was a span of 13 bases. The CDR3 runs 15 residues. The CDR3 sequence is CASSEGPGTGETQYF. In DNA, the CDR3 is TGTGCCAGCAGTGAAGGTCCAGGGACGGGAGAGACCCAGTACTTC.

This clonotype occurred a few times. The rearrangement links TRBV19 to TRBJ2-2; tentatively, D is TRBD2 (6 bases). Germline CDR1 and CDR2: LNHDA and SQIVND (reference sequence). The CDR3 totals 14 residues. Trimming removed 5 bases from V and 1 base from J, with 8 bases in between. The CDR3 DNA reads as TGTGCCAGTAGTGGGACTTTGAACACCGGGGAGCTGTTTTTT. It is translated as CASSGTLNTGELFF.

At least ten counts were recorded for this clonotype. The chain carries TRBV11-2 and TRBJ2-5; TRBD1 or TRBD2 may be the D gene (5 bases each). The germline V and J ends were trimmed by 3 bases and 1 base, with 18 bases remaining between them. The germline V gene has CDR1 SGHAT and CDR2 FQNNGV. This CDR3 has 17 amino acids. The CDR3 reads CASSFRQGGPGQETQYF. The CDR3 nucleotides read TGTGCCAGCAGCTTCCGGCAGGGCGGGCCGGGCCAAGAGACCCAGTACTTC.

This clonotype appeared many times. The V and J genes are TRBV6-1 and TRBJ1-6, with 7 positions matching TRBD1. The CDR3 consists of 15 residues. Losses at the gene ends were 8 bases for V and 0 bases for J; bases not matched to a gene: 4. Looked up from germline, CDR1 is MNHNS and CDR2 is SASEGT. Here the CDR3 DNA reads TGTGCCAGCGGCGACAGGGACTCCTATAATTCACCCCTCCACTTT. This codes for CASGDRDSYNSPLHF.

V is TRBV20-1 and J is TRBJ2-7, with D possibly being TRBD2 (6 bases). The germline V and J ends were trimmed by 5 bases and 1 base, with 12 bases remaining between them. The CDR3 contains 13 residues. Germline V gene lookup returns CDR1 DFQATT and CDR2 SNEGSKA (reference sequence). CDR3 residues: CSALDYSSYEQYF. CDR3 sequence (DNA): TGCAGTGCTTTGGACTATTCTTCCTACGAGCAGTACTTC.

This clonotype was detected many times. The chain recombines TRBV12-5 with TRBJ1-5; D is possibly TRBD1 (5 bases). Germline CDR1 reads LGHNT; CDR2 reads FRNRAP. The CDR3 covers 15 residues. V gave up 1 base and J gave up 8 bases, with 15 bases separating them. In DNA form, the CDR3 reads TGTGCTAGTGGTTTGGGCCGGGACGGGTTTAAGCCCCAGCATTTT. This gives the protein CASGLGRDGFKPQHF.

This chain uses TRBV20-1 with TRBJ2-7, with D possibly being TRBD2 (6 bases). The length of the CDR3 is 15 residues. In germline, CDR1 is DFQATT, CDR2 SNEGSKA (reference sequence). Trimming shortened V by 0 bases and J by 5 bases, and 17 bases separated the two germline ends. The DNA of the CDR3 is TGCAGTGCTAGAGATCGGGCGGGAAGCCCCCACGAGCAGTACTTC. Amino acid sequence: CSARDRAGSPHEQYF.

This clonotype was counted ten times or more. The chain recombines TRBV20-1 with TRBJ2-7; D uncertain. Per the germline V gene, CDR1 is DFQATT and CDR2 is SNEGSKA (reference sequence). V was pared by 0 bases and J by 10 bases, with 13 bases between. The CDR3 length is 12 residues. CDR3 bases: TGCAGTGCTAGAGATCGTAACTACCGTCAGTACTTC. Translating gives CSARDRNYRQYF.

This clonotype was seen ten or more times. The chain couples TRBV28 to TRBJ2-7; D is possibly TRBD1 or TRBD2 (5 bases each). This CDR3 has 15 amino acids. The V gene lost 1 base and the J gene lost 2 bases, with 12 bases spanning the gap. Looked up from germline, CDR1 is MDHEN and CDR2 is SYDVKM. CDR3 amino acids: CASSLFGGTAYEQYF. CDR3 DNA sequence: TGTGCCAGCAGTTTATTTGGGGGTACCGCCTACGAGCAGTACTTC. The variable domain in full, completed from reference TRBV28 and TRBJ2-7, reads DVKVTQSSRYLVKRTGEKVFLECVQDMDHENMFWYRQDPGLGLRLIYFSYDVKMKEKGDIPEGYSVSREKKERFSLILESASTNQTSMYLCASSLFGGTAYEQYFGPGTRLTVT.

The table lists this clonotype with a few counts. The V gene is TRBV28, the J gene TRBJ2-7; 7 bases are shared with TRBD1. The V and J ends lost 6 bases and 3 bases, in that order; junction bases with no gene match: 11. This CDR3 is 15 amino acids long. The germline V gene encodes CDR1 MDHEN and CDR2 SYDVKM. This CDR3 is CASREQGQKNYEQYF. The DNA of the CDR3 is TGTGCCAGCAGAGAACAGGGACAGAAGAACTACGAGCAGTACTTC.

In regard to this clonotype: A read error may be the cause here, since a much bigger clone is one base away. The CDR3 ends on some other residue instead of the conserved phenylalanine or tryptophan, so this is likely a read error. J is TRBJ2-7 and V is TRBV25-1; 9 bases are shared with TRBD2. V lost 5 bases and J lost 4; bases outside the gene matches: 6. The CDR3 consists of 14 residues. CDR1 and CDR2 (germline): MGHDK, SYGVNS. CDR3 sequence: CASSNSGSGYEQYS. The CDR3, as DNA: TGTGCCAGCAGTAATAGCGGGAGTGGGTACGAGCAGTACTCC.

This sequence joins TRBV12-3 or TRBV12-4 and TRBJ1-2; possible D gene TRBD1, 5 bases. Trimming cost V 2 bases and J 6 bases, with 10 bases left between them. CDR3 length: 13 residues. CDR3 DNA sequence: TGTGCCAGCAGTTTATTCGGGGGGAATGGCTACACCTTC. It codes for CASSLFGGNGYTF.

CDR3: CASSLQTSGIETQYF. Written as DNA, the CDR3 is TGTGCCAGCAGTTTACAGACTAGCGGGATCGAGACCCAGTACTTC. The V call is TRBV12-3 or TRBV12-4, the J call TRBJ2-5, with 11 bases matching TRBD2. J lost 5 bases, V lost 2 bases, and 4 bases had no gene match. The CDR3 length is 15 residues.

This clonotype appeared many times. The rearrangement joins TRBV19 to TRBJ2-5; no reliable D call. Trimming removed 5 bases from V and 1 base from J, with 11 bases in between. The CDR3 runs 14 residues. CDR1 and CDR2 from the germline V gene are LNHDA and SQIVND (reference sequence). The CDR3 protein is CASSSRPAQETQYF. For the CDR3, the DNA is TGTGCCAGTAGTTCCCGGCCAGCCCAAGAGACCCAGTACTTC.

This clonotype has more than one count but fewer than ten. CDR3 DNA: TGTGCCAGCAGTTACTCGACCTGGGACTATAATTCACCCCTCCACTTT. Protein sequence: CASSYSTWDYNSPLHF. The chain links TRBV6-5 to TRBJ1-6, with D uncertain. Germline V gene data show CDR1 as MNHEY and CDR2 as SVGAGI. Trimming removed 0 bases at V and 3 bases at J, with 9 bases between. The CDR3 runs 16 residues.

This chain links TRBV12-3 or TRBV12-4 with TRBJ1-2; D unclear. V lost 3 bases to trimming and J lost 1 base, with 9 bases between them. CDR3 length: 14 amino acids. The CDR3: CASSFDRNNYGYTF. In nucleotides, the CDR3 is TGTGCCAGCAGTTTTGACCGCAATAACTATGGCTACACCTTC.

The rearrangement links TRBV12-3 or TRBV12-4 to TRBJ1-2, with 9 bases matching TRBD1. V was clipped by 6 bases and J by 3 bases; unmatched bases: 14. This CDR3 contains 17 residues. The CDR3 DNA reads TGTGCCAGCAGAACCGGGACAGGGAGCCGAGGGGACTATGGCTACACCTTC. Protein product: CASRTGTGSRGDYGYTF.